These 29 T cell receptor beta chains came from one sample sequenced in a study of blood T cell repertoires in COVID-19. The repertoire was sequenced with immunoSEQ multiplex PCR; TCRdb's copy has only in-frame clones and lacks some. The sample shows hundreds of thousands of clones, 65% to 85% of them seen only once. Sequencing was done on a sample of PBMCs or T cells enriched from blood (not recorded which). The receptors here all came from a woman between 55 and 75 years old who had recovered from COVID-19.

The chain employs TRBV6-4 and TRBJ1-1; possible D gene TRBD1, 5 bases. This CDR3 has 15 amino acids. Trimming cost V 6 bases and J 1 base, with 15 bases left between them. Per germline, CDR1 MRHNA and CDR2 SNTAGT. CDR3 region: CASRPRGGRNTEAFF. The CDR3 DNA reads TGTGCCAGCAGACCACGGGGGGGGAGGAACACTGAAGCTTTCTTT.

The V gene is TRBV3-1 (or the pseudogene TRBV3-2), the J gene TRBJ2-7, with a weak D call TRBD2 (5 bases). The ends were cut back, 7 bases at V and 1 base at J, with 17 bases in the middle. The CDR3 sequence is 15 residues long. CDR1 and CDR2 (germline): LGHDT, YNNKEL (reference sequence). The CDR3 loop reads CASKNREGESYEQYF. CDR3 in DNA: TGTGCCAGCAAAAACCGAGAGGGAGAATCCTACGAGCAGTACTTC.

CDR3 in DNA: TGCGCCAGCAGCTTTAATACAGGAGCCTCCTACGAGCAGTACTTC. Protein: CASSFNTGASYEQYF. The V and J genes are TRBV5-1 and TRBJ2-7; D possibly corresponds to TRBD1 (5 bases). Germline V gene data show CDR1 as SGHRS and CDR2 as YFSETQ. Deletions cut 2 bases from V and 0 bases from J, with 12 bases between. The CDR3 is 15 residues long.

This chain links TRBV4-3 with TRBJ2-7; 9 positions match TRBD1. From germline, CDR1 is LGHNA and CDR2 YSLEER. CDR3 size: 15 residues. V lost 2 bases, J lost 4 bases, and 6 bases stayed unmatched. CDR3: CASSQNTGGSYEQYF. The DNA for the CDR3 is TGCGCCAGCAGCCAAAACACAGGGGGCTCGTACGAGCAGTACTTC.

The rearrangement links TRBV4-3 to TRBJ2-1; 8 nucleotides agree with TRBD2. Per the germline V gene, CDR1 is LGHNA and CDR2 is YSLEER. The V gene end was trimmed by 0 bases and the J gene end by 8 bases; junction bases not matched to a gene: 9. This CDR3 has 16 amino acids. CDR3 protein: CASSQEHGGAWDEQFF. The CDR3, as DNA: TGCGCCAGCAGCCAAGAACACGGGGGGGCCTGGGATGAGCAGTTCTTC.

A single count supports this clone. The rearrangement joins TRBV6-5 to TRBJ2-7; 8 bases fit TRBD2. CDR3 length: 16 residues. The ends lost 0 bases at V and 2 bases at J; junction bases unmatched: 6. Germline V gives CDR1 MNHEY, CDR2 SVGAGI. CDR3 sequence: CASSYSLAGGTYEQYF. In nucleotides, the CDR3 is TGTGCCAGCAGTTACTCCCTCGCGGGAGGTACCTACGAGCAGTACTTC.

The V gene is TRBV12-3 or TRBV12-4, the J gene TRBJ1-2; D is ambiguous. Trimming stripped 5 bases from V and 5 bases from J, with 12 bases between. This CDR3 is 13 amino acids long. CDR3 protein: CASSQTAQYGYTF. For the CDR3, the DNA is TGTGCCAGCAGTCAAACAGCCCAGTATGGCTACACCTTC.

This clone was seen only a few times. The V call is TRBV27, the J call TRBJ1-4; a weak D match, TRBD1 (6 bases). The germline V gene has CDR1 MNHEY and CDR2 SMNVEV (reference sequence). The ends were cut back, 4 bases at V and 2 bases at J, with 11 bases in the middle. The CDR3 length is 15 residues. The CDR3 spells CASSSRTVTNEKLFF. CDR3 coding DNA: TGTGCCAGCAGTTCGAGGACAGTGACTAATGAAAAACTGTTTTTT. The full variable domain, rest sourced from reference TRBV27 and TRBJ1-4, is EAQVTQNPRYLITVTGKKLTVTCSQNMNHEYMSWYRQDPGLGLRQIYYSMNVEVTDKGDVPEGYKVSRKEKRNFPLILESPSPNQTSLYFCASSSRTVTNEKLFFGSGTQLSVL.

The rearrangement joins TRBV13 to TRBJ2-1, with D perhaps TRBD1 (5 bases). This CDR3 comprises 14 residues. The germline V gene has CDR1 PRHDT and CDR2 FYEKMQ (reference sequence). V was cut by 6 bases and J by 4 bases, with 13 bases left in between. CDR3 coding DNA: TGTGCCAGCAGTACCGACAGCTATTACAATGAGCAGTTCTTC. It codes for CASSTDSYYNEQFF.

The V call is TRBV5-1, the J call TRBJ2-3, with D possibly TRBD2 on 6 matching bases. V was cut by 0 bases and J by 0 bases, with 8 bases left in between. Germline V lookup: CDR1 SGHRS, CDR2 YFSETQ. The CDR3 has 15 amino acids. This CDR3 reads CASSLGDLSTDTQYF. The CDR3 nucleotides read TGCGCCAGCAGCTTGGGGGACTTAAGCACAGATACGCAGTATTTT.

The CDR3 nucleotides read TGTGCCAGCAGCCCTATTCCGGGGAGCTCCTACGAGCAGTACTTC. It is translated as CASSPIPGSSYEQYF. The rearrangement joins TRBV7-2 to TRBJ2-7, with D possibly being TRBD2 (5 bases). Per the germline V gene, CDR1 is SGHTA and CDR2 is FQGNSA. V was trimmed by 5 bases and J by 0 bases, leaving 14 bases between them. This CDR3 comprises 15 residues.

The chain is built from TRBV3-1 (or the pseudogene TRBV3-2) and TRBJ2-7; 16 bases line up with TRBD2. J was trimmed by 2 bases and V by 4 bases; bases with no gene match: 8. CDR3 length: 18 amino acids. Germline V gene lookup returns CDR1 LGHDT and CDR2 YNNKEL (reference sequence). The CDR3 DNA reads as TGTGCCAGCAGCCGGGGACTAGCGGGAGGGGGACGAACCTACGAGCAGTACTTC. Its translation is CASSRGLAGGGRTYEQYF.

V gene TRBV6-5 combines with J gene TRBJ2-7, with 8 positions matching TRBD1. Germline V gene data show CDR1 as MNHEY and CDR2 as SVGAGI. The CDR3 has 14 residues. J was trimmed by 1 base and V by 4 bases; bases with no gene match: 3. CDR3 protein: CASSSDRDSYEQYF. Written as DNA, the CDR3 is TGTGCCAGCAGTTCGGACAGGGATTCCTACGAGCAGTACTTC.

This chain joins TRBV7-2 and TRBJ1-5; D gene ambiguous. The length of the CDR3 is 13 residues. Germline V CDR1 and CDR2: SGHTA, FQGNSA. Trimming removed 5 bases from V and 4 bases from J, with 9 bases in between. The CDR3, as DNA: TGTGCCAGCAGCGAAGGAGGGAATCAGCCCCAGCATTTT. Its translation is CASSEGGNQPQHF.

This chain links TRBV5-1 with TRBJ2-4, with D uncertain. Trimming stripped 0 bases from V and 7 bases from J, with 11 bases between. Germline V gene data show CDR1 as SGHRS and CDR2 as YFSETQ. The CDR3 contains 14 residues. The CDR3 loop reads CASSLGQRANIQYF. The CDR3 nucleotides read TGCGCCAGCAGCTTGGGGCAGCGAGCGAACATTCAGTACTTC.

The V call is TRBV5-5, the J call TRBJ2-7, with TRBD1 identical over 10 bases. The trim removed 1 base at V and 6 bases at J, leaving 10 bases unmatched. This CDR3 comprises 16 residues. Germline V gene sequence: CDR1 SGHKS, CDR2 YYEKEE (reference sequence). CDR3 region: CASSLISGQGSSEQYF. CDR3 sequence (DNA): TGTGCCAGCAGCTTGATTTCGGGACAGGGGTCGTCCGAGCAGTACTTC.

This clone has just one count. The chain employs TRBV19 and TRBJ1-5; D gene unclear. This CDR3 has 13 amino acids. V was cut by 1 base and J by 3 bases, with 4 bases left in between. In germline, CDR1 is LNHDA, CDR2 SQIVND (reference sequence). The DNA for the CDR3 is TGTGCCAGTAGTATAGCAAACAATCAGCCCCAGCATTTT. It encodes CASSIANNQPQHF.

This CDR3 is CASSLAPGHNNEQFF. CDR3 in DNA: TGCGCCAGCAGCCTAGCACCGGGCCATAACAATGAGCAGTTCTTC. The genes are TRBV5-1 and TRBJ2-1; D is possibly TRBD2 (5 bases). Trimming took 4 bases from V and 5 from J, leaving 16 bases between them. The CDR3 consists of 15 residues. The germline V gene has CDR1 SGHRS and CDR2 YFSETQ.

J is TRBJ2-3 and V is TRBV13; 7 nucleotides match TRBD1. Germline trimming cut 3 bases from V and 5 bases from J; bases unmatched to any gene: 5. The CDR3 is 14 amino acids. The germline CDR1 and CDR2 sequences are PRHDT and FYEKMQ (reference sequence). The CDR3 loop is CASSFNRGIDTQYF. CDR3 nucleotide sequence: TGTGCCAGCAGCTTTAACAGGGGTATAGATACGCAGTATTTT.

The chain couples TRBV7-2 to TRBJ1-6; 7 positions match TRBD1. The CDR3 extends over 14 amino acids. In germline, CDR1 is SGHTA, CDR2 FQGNSA. Germline trimming cut 3 bases from V and 5 bases from J; bases unmatched to any gene: 1. The CDR3 loop is CASSFGTDNSPLHF. The CDR3 bases are TGTGCCAGCAGCTTCGGGACAGATAATTCACCCCTCCACTTT.

The genes are TRBV6-5 and TRBJ1-2; 9 nucleotides align to TRBD1. V dropped 2 bases and J dropped 4; count of bases not matched to a gene: 8. CDR3 length: 16 residues. Germline CDR1 is MNHEY and CDR2 is SVGAGI. The CDR3 is CASSYRTRQGGYGYTF. DNA of the CDR3: TGTGCCAGCAGTTACAGAACCCGACAGGGGGGCTATGGCTACACCTTC.

The chain has TRBV19 and TRBJ1-1, with D possibly matching TRBD1 (5 bases). The CDR3 consists of 14 residues. CDR1 is LNHDA and CDR2 is SQIVND in the germline V gene (reference sequence). V lost 4 bases to trimming and J lost 4 bases, with 13 bases between them. This CDR3 reads CASSTSPGGTEAFF. DNA of the CDR3: TGTGCCAGTAGTACTTCCCCGGGGGGCACTGAAGCTTTCTTT.

This clone was recorded only once. The rearrangement links TRBV11-2 to TRBJ2-7, with D possibly being TRBD2 (5 bases). Germline CDR1 is SGHAT and CDR2 is FQNNGV. This CDR3 is 15 amino acids long. With 5 bases removed from V and 0 bases from J, the gap between germline ends came to 14 bases. Written as DNA, the CDR3 is TGTGCCAGCAGCCAAGCGGACTGGAGCTCCTACGAGCAGTACTTC. It is translated as CASSQADWSSYEQYF. The full variable domain, its missing parts supplied by reference TRBV11-2 and TRBJ2-7, is EAGVAQSPRYKIIEKRQSVAFWCNPISGHATLYWYQQILGQGPKLLIQFQNNGVVDDSQLPKDRFSAERLKGVDSTLKIQPAKLEDSAVYLCASSQADWSSYEQYFGPGTRLTVT.

This clone was seen a handful of times. The chain uses TRBV10-3 and TRBJ1-1; 8 nucleotides match TRBD1. Looked up from germline, CDR1 is ENHRY and CDR2 is SYGVKD. The CDR3 is made up of 15 amino acids. V lost 3 bases, J lost 3 bases, and 6 bases stayed unmatched. The CDR3 reads CAISEPDRDDTEAFF. The CDR3 DNA is TGTGCCATCAGTGAACCGGACAGGGATGACACTGAAGCTTTCTTT.

V and J are TRBV4-2 and TRBJ1-1, with D perhaps TRBD1 (5 bases). V lost 0 bases and J lost 5, with 22 bases in between. CDR1 LGHNA and CDR2 YNFKEQ come from the germline V gene. The length of the CDR3 is 18 residues. The CDR3 DNA is TGTGCCAGCAGCCAAGATGGCAGGGCACTTGGTTTGGGGACTGAAGCTTTCTTT. As protein: CASSQDGRALGLGTEAFF.

Details on this clone: The germline gene is not matched at one end of the junction; a read error may be the cause. The CDR3 DNA is TGCGCCAGCAGTCAAGATCCGGGACAGCGATTAAATCAGCCCCAGCATTTT. Protein sequence: CASSQDPGQRLNQPQHF. The chain has TRBV4-1 and TRBJ1-5, with TRBD1 matching 7 bases. CDR3 length: 17 amino acids. The germline gives CDR1 MGHRA, CDR2 YSYEKL.

The count of this clone is one. The CDR3 here is CASSKGQDPIEAFF. CDR3 DNA sequence: TGTGCCAGCAGCAAGGGACAGGACCCCATTGAAGCTTTCTTT. The chain joins TRBV7-9 to TRBJ1-1, with TRBD1 matching 8 bases. From germline, CDR1 is SEHNR and CDR2 FQNEAQ (reference sequence). Germline trimming cut 5 bases from V and 7 bases from J; bases unmatched to any gene: 9. CDR3 length equals 14 residues.

The chain combines TRBV15 with TRBJ2-1, with a possible D match to TRBD1 (6 bases). CDR1 is LNHNV and CDR2 is YYDKDF in the germline V gene (reference sequence). V was cut by 5 bases and J by 0 bases, with 14 bases left in between. CDR3 size: 16 residues. As DNA, the CDR3 is TGTGCCACCAGCCCAGGGGATTTCAGCTCCTACAATGAGCAGTTCTTC. This gives the protein CATSPGDFSSYNEQFF. The whole variable domain, filled in from reference TRBV15 and TRBJ2-1, reads DAMVIQNPRYQVTQFGKPVTLSCSQTLNHNVMYWYQQKSSQAPKLLFHYYDKDFNNEADTPDNFQSRRPNTSFCFLDIRSPGLGDTAMYLCATSPGDFSSYNEQFFGPGTRLTVL.

This rearrangement joins TRBV12-5 to TRBJ2-1; 9 bases agree with TRBD2. CDR3 size: 14 residues. V was pared by 7 bases and J by 3 bases, with 4 bases of the junction left unmatched. Germline assignment: CDR1 LGHNT and CDR2 FRNRAP. The CDR3 DNA sequence: TGTGCTAGTGTGGCGACTAGCGGCTACAATGAGCAGTTCTTC. The encoded protein is CASVATSGYNEQFF.